The source of this TCR beta chain is a study of control samples from healthy donors and cancer patients. Germline V gene lookup returns CDR1 SGHKS and CDR2 YYEKEE (reference sequence). After removal of 4 bases from V and 6 bases from J, the junction contained 7 bases not matched to a gene. The CDR3 loop spans 15 amino acids. Sequencing was performed with immunoSEQ multiplex PCR; in TCRdb, only in-frame clones are kept and a portion is missing. The repertoire has some 410,000 clones, 80% to 95% of them found once; the top ten carry over 5.5%. Source material: PBMCs. V usage is TRBV5-5 and J usage is TRBJ1-5, with TRBD1 matching 10 bases. This TCR was recovered from a man aged 35-49 years with head and neck cancer. In DNA, the CDR3 is TGTGCCAGCAGCGCCGGGACAGGGGAAACTCAGCCCCAGCATTTT. The encoded protein is CASSAGTGETQPQHF.